The 32 T cell receptor beta chains in this list originate from one sample, sequenced in a study of CD8 T cells in Susac syndrome (dated by TCRdb to between 2018 and 2021). Library generation was performed with the immunoSEQ multiplex PCR assay. RNA was extracted using the RNeasy kit, and about 0.5 to 1 ug of the RNA was reverse transcribed with random hexamers. TCRdb trimmed public reads at Q25 via fastp, called clones via MiXCR and kept in-frame beta chains. Every entry covers one CDR3 protein and lists the most common genes and DNA from its rows. For this sample there are 150,000 to 200,000 distinct CDR3 sequences; approximately 96% appear just once. The ten largest clonotypes hold about 0.093% of the sample. Specimen: CD4+ T cells from PBMCs. The receptor set was obtained from a human donor with multiple sclerosis.

V is TRBV9 and J is TRBJ2-3; a possible D gene is TRBD2 (5 bases). V lost 4 bases, J lost 6 bases, and 9 bases lay in between. The CDR3 spans 12 residues. Germline CDR1 and CDR2: SGDLS and YYNGEE. This CDR3 reads CASSLPGDTQYF. For the CDR3, the DNA is TGTGCCAGCAGCTTACCGGGGGATACGCAGTATTTT.

V gene TRBV20-1 combines with J gene TRBJ2-7; TRBD2 aligns across 8 bases. CDR1 and CDR2 (germline): DFQATT, SNEGSKA (reference sequence). J lost 0 bases, V lost 6 bases, and 7 bases had no gene match. CDR3 length: 14 residues. The CDR3 nucleotides read TGCAGTGCCAACGGGGGGGACAACTCCTACGAGCAGTACTTC. Protein sequence: CSANGGDNSYEQYF.

This clonotype was seen only once. The DNA for the CDR3 is TGTGCCAGCAGCTTGGGGCCGGGACAGAGGATCTACGAGCAGTACTTC. Its protein is CASSLGPGQRIYEQYF. V is TRBV5-8 and J is TRBJ2-7; 7 nucleotides match TRBD1. The junction had 9 bases not matched to a gene; V was cut back by 0 bases and J by 3 bases. This CDR3 is built from 16 residues. The germline V gene has CDR1 SGHTS and CDR2 YDEGEE.

The chain recombines TRBV30 with TRBJ1-1; maybe TRBD1 (6 bases). Germline loops: CDR1 GTSNPN, CDR2 SVGIG (reference sequence). Trimming stripped 2 bases from V and 0 bases from J, with 13 bases between. The CDR3 extends over 15 amino acids. The CDR3 DNA reads TGTGCCTGGAGTTACAACAGGGCTCTGAACACTGAAGCTTTCTTT. Translation gives CAWSYNRALNTEAFF.

The chain couples TRBV2 to TRBJ2-5; D possibly uses TRBD1 or TRBD2 (5 bases each). CDR3 length: 16 residues. V was trimmed by 6 bases and J by 2 bases, leaving 19 bases between them. CDR1 is SNHLY and CDR2 is FYNNEI in the germline V gene. DNA for the CDR3: TGTGCCAGCAGGGAGGAGAGGTGGGGCTTACAAGAGACCCAGTACTTC. It encodes CASREERWGLQETQYF.

This clonotype has just one count. The rearrangement links TRBV3-1 to TRBJ1-1; D is ambiguous. Trimming left V 9 bases short and J 4 bases short, with 12 bases between. From germline, CDR1 is LGHDT and CDR2 YNNKEL (reference sequence). The CDR3 is 12 residues long. The CDR3 sequence: CASNDPGTEAFF. The CDR3 DNA sequence: TGTGCCAGTAACGATCCGGGCACTGAAGCTTTCTTT.

The CDR3 reads CASSSPGDRIYNEQFF. The CDR3 coding sequence is TGTGCCAGCAGCTCCCCGGGGGACAGGATTTACAATGAGCAGTTCTTC. The chain joins TRBV11-1 to TRBJ2-1; 8 bases map to TRBD1. V lost 4 bases to trimming and J lost 4 bases; unmatched junction nucleotides: 9. Germline CDR1 reads SGHAT; CDR2 reads FQDESV (reference sequence). CDR3 size: 16 residues.

This rearrangement joins TRBV20-1 to TRBJ1-1; D not certain. Trimming shortened V by 6 bases and J by 1 base, and 15 bases separated the two germline ends. Germline assignment: CDR1 DFQATT and CDR2 SNEGSKA (reference sequence). This CDR3 has 14 amino acids. CDR3 residues: CSAYGGPQNTEAFF. The CDR3, as DNA: TGCAGTGCGTATGGCGGACCCCAGAACACTGAAGCTTTCTTT.

This chain's CDR3 is CASSSRTGVGTEAFF. CDR3 DNA: TGTGCCAGCAGCTCGCGGACAGGTGTGGGCACTGAAGCTTTCTTT. The chain uses TRBV7-9 and TRBJ1-1; 7 bases match TRBD1. V gave up 4 bases and J gave up 4 bases; unmatched junction bases: 9. The CDR3 is made up of 15 amino acids. CDR1 is SEHNR and CDR2 is FQNEAQ in the germline V gene (reference sequence).

The gene calls are TRBV29-1 and TRBJ1-3, with D unclear. CDR3 length equals 11 residues. The germline V and J ends were trimmed by 6 bases and 8 bases, with 11 bases remaining between them. Germline-derived CDR1 and CDR2 are SQVTM and ANQGSEA. CDR3 DNA: TGCAGCGTCGGGCAGGCTTACACCATATATTTT. Its protein product is CSVGQAYTIYF.

The chain couples TRBV24-1 to TRBJ1-1, with no clear D. V was clipped by 3 bases and J by 3 bases, with 4 bases between them. CDR1 is KGHDR, CDR2 SFDVKD, per germline. The CDR3 totals 12 residues. The CDR3, as DNA: TGTGCCACCAGTGATGTGGACACTGAAGCTTTCTTT. It specifies CATSDVDTEAFF.

J is TRBJ2-7 and V is TRBV3-1; a possible D gene is TRBD1 (6 bases). The CDR3 length is 15 residues. Germline assignment: CDR1 LGHDT and CDR2 YNNKEL (reference sequence). V was pared by 1 base and J by 9 bases, with 19 bases between. The CDR3 DNA reads as TGTGCCAGCAGCCAAGCCCGACAGGCGCGCACGCTGCAGTACTTC. The encoded protein is CASSQARQARTLQYF.

The rearrangement uses TRBV30 and TRBJ2-2; perhaps TRBD2 as D (6 bases). Germline V gene lookup returns CDR1 GTSNPN and CDR2 SVGIG (reference sequence). The CDR3 spans 15 residues. Trimming stripped 3 bases from V and 2 bases from J, with 13 bases between. CDR3 sequence: CAWRPTRRNTGELFF. The DNA of the CDR3 is TGTGCCTGGAGGCCGACTAGACGTAACACCGGGGAGCTGTTTTTT.

This clonotype was picked up a small number of times. One end of the junction is discordant with germline, which a read error may explain. The chain couples TRBV11-3 to TRBJ2-3; 8 bases line up with TRBD2. Looked up from germline, CDR1 is SGHNT and CDR2 is YENEEA. This CDR3 is 15 amino acids long. CDR3 DNA sequence: TGTGCCAGCAGCGTAGATAGCGGGGTGACAGATACGCAGTATTTT. It translates to CASSVDSGVTDTQYF.

The rearrangement uses TRBV30 and TRBJ1-1, with a weak D call TRBD1 (5 bases). There are 13 residues in the CDR3. V was trimmed by 3 bases and J by 4 bases, leaving 12 bases between them. Germline loops: CDR1 GTSNPN, CDR2 SVGIG (reference sequence). The CDR3 region is CAWRWRGGTEAFF. CDR3 DNA: TGTGCCTGGAGGTGGAGGGGAGGCACTGAAGCTTTCTTT.

The V gene is TRBV5-1, the J gene TRBJ1-3; weak D call: TRBD1 (5 bases). Germline values: CDR1 SGHRS, CDR2 YFSETQ. The CDR3 runs 15 residues. V lost 0 bases, J lost 2 bases, and 9 bases lay in between. The CDR3 nucleotides read TGCGCCAGCAGCTTGGTGGGGGTAGCTGGAAACACCATATATTTT. Translating it yields CASSLVGVAGNTIYF.

The chain carries TRBV20-1 and TRBJ1-2; a possible D gene is TRBD1 (5 bases). Germline assignment: CDR1 DFQATT and CDR2 SNEGSKA (reference sequence). Trimming took off 3 bases at V and 5 bases at J, with 7 bases between the two ends. The CDR3 has 11 amino acids. Here the CDR3 DNA reads TGCAGTGCTAGCAGGGAGTATGGCTACACCTTC. Translated: CSASREYGYTF.

The genes are TRBV29-1 and TRBJ1-6, with D uncertain. Trimming pared 4 bases from V and 8 bases from J, leaving 6 bases between. Germline V lookup: CDR1 SQVTM, CDR2 ANQGSEA. This CDR3 is built from 11 residues. The DNA of the CDR3 is TGCAGCGTTGGGGAGGATTCACCCCTCCACTTT. It is translated as CSVGEDSPLHF.

The chain has TRBV10-3 and TRBJ2-1; a possible D gene is TRBD1 (6 bases). Trimming removed 0 bases from V and 10 bases from J, with 13 bases in between. Per germline, CDR1 ENHRY and CDR2 SYGVKD. There are 14 residues in the CDR3. DNA for the CDR3: TGTGCCATCAGTGAGTCCTGGGGGCCGGGGGAGCAGTTCTTC. Its protein is CAISESWGPGEQFF.

This sequence joins TRBV6-6 and TRBJ1-5; TRBD1 agrees at 8 bases. The CDR3 is 14 residues long. Germline V gives CDR1 MNHNY, CDR2 SVGAGI (reference sequence). Trimming cost V 6 bases and J 4 bases; bases outside gene matches: 5. The CDR3 reads CASRAQGVNQPQHF. In DNA form, the CDR3 reads TGTGCCAGCAGGGCACAGGGGGTAAATCAGCCCCAGCATTTT.

This clonotype has only one observation. CDR3 nucleotides: TGTGCCAGCAGCTCAGCGAGCCGACAGGGCCACGAGCAGTACTTC. It specifies CASSSASRQGHEQYF. This chain links TRBV7-8 with TRBJ2-7, with 7 bases lining up with TRBD1. Germline trimming cut 4 bases from V and 5 bases from J; bases unmatched to any gene: 11. CDR1 is SGHVS, CDR2 FQNEAQ, per germline. The CDR3 contains 15 residues.

This chain connects TRBV25-1 to TRBJ1-2; TRBD1 is a possible D gene (6 bases). Germline V gives CDR1 MGHDK, CDR2 SYGVNS. The V end was cut by 1 base, the J end by 7 bases, with 10 bases between. The CDR3 contains 13 residues. The CDR3 DNA sequence: TGTGCCAGCAGTGAATGGACAGCGAGTGGCTACACCTTC. Its translation: CASSEWTASGYTF.

The chain uses TRBV7-9 and TRBJ1-6; maybe TRBD1 (5 bases). The CDR3 extends over 15 amino acids. Trimming removed 0 bases at V and 10 bases at J, with 13 bases between. Looked up from germline, CDR1 is SEHNR and CDR2 is FQNEAQ (reference sequence). Here the CDR3 reads CASSLAGGAGSPLHF. DNA for the CDR3: TGTGCCAGCAGCTTAGCGGGAGGGGCCGGGTCACCCCTCCACTTT.

Only one count was recorded for this clonotype. The chain uses TRBV5-1 and TRBJ2-1, with 9 bases fitting TRBD1. The germline V gene has CDR1 SGHRS and CDR2 YFSETQ. Germline trimming cut 6 bases from V and 4 bases from J; bases unmatched to any gene: 11. This CDR3 is built from 16 residues. CDR3 coding DNA: TGCGCCAGCACTGAACTTCCCGGGACAGGGTACAATGAGCAGTTCTTC. Its protein product is CASTELPGTGYNEQFF.

This sequence joins TRBV12-3 or TRBV12-4 and TRBJ1-5; D might be TRBD1 (6 bases). Trimming stripped 4 bases from V and 3 bases from J, with 13 bases between. The CDR3 spans 15 residues. The CDR3 nucleotides are TGTGCCAGCAGTTCGAGGGGGGCTCCCAATCAGCCCCAGCATTTT. Its translation is CASSSRGAPNQPQHF.

The chain uses TRBV18 and TRBJ2-3, with 7 bases identical to TRBD2. The junction had 6 bases not matched to a gene; V was cut back by 1 base and J by 2 bases. This CDR3 has 16 residues. Germline lookup yields CDR1 KGHSH and CDR2 LQKENI. The CDR3 sequence: CASSPLASGYTDTQYF. The CDR3, as DNA: TGTGCCAGCTCACCACTGGCTAGCGGTTACACAGATACGCAGTATTTT.

The chain has TRBV19 and TRBJ2-7; weak D call: TRBD1 (6 bases). CDR3 size: 13 residues. V was trimmed by 5 bases and J by 3 bases, leaving 11 bases between them. Germline CDR1 reads LNHDA; CDR2 reads SQIVND (reference sequence). Written as DNA, the CDR3 is TGTGCCAGTAGTCCAGGGGTGGACTACGAGCAGTACTTC. It translates to CASSPGVDYEQYF.

In this sample, this clonotype turned up a few times. The V and J genes are TRBV6-5 and TRBJ2-1, with no clear D. The CDR3 length is 11 residues. Deletions cut 3 bases from V and 9 bases from J, with 6 bases between. In germline, CDR1 is MNHEY, CDR2 SVGAGI. The CDR3 protein is CASSYRPEQFF. CDR3 coding DNA: TGTGCCAGCAGTTATCGGCCTGAGCAGTTCTTC.

The chain uses TRBV7-9 and TRBJ2-7; D uncertain. Germline CDR1 is SEHNR and CDR2 is FQNEAQ (reference sequence). V lost 1 base, J lost 6 bases, and 10 bases lay in between. The CDR3 sequence is 13 residues long. The CDR3 DNA follows: TGTGCCAGCAGCTTAGGGGGTTTCCTCGAGCAGTACTTC. Amino acid sequence: CASSLGGFLEQYF.

This clonotype has more than one count but fewer than ten. The rearrangement joins TRBV3-1 to TRBJ2-1, with 7 positions matching TRBD1. V shed 3 bases, J shed 7 bases, and the junction held 3 bases outside the gene matches. The CDR3 totals 13 residues. Per the germline V gene, CDR1 is LGHDT and CDR2 is YNNKEL (reference sequence). The CDR3 DNA is TGTGCCAGCAGCCAGGACAGGAGGAATGAGCAGTTCTTC. Its protein is CASSQDRRNEQFF.

V is TRBV7-9 and J is TRBJ2-7; 14 bases agree with TRBD2. Trimming cost V 5 bases and J 2 bases; bases outside gene matches: 8. The germline CDR1 and CDR2 sequences are SEHNR and FQNEAQ (reference sequence). The CDR3 runs 17 residues. For the CDR3, the DNA is TGTGCCAGCAGCCCGAGGTCGGGACTAGCGGGGGCCTACGAGCAGTACTTC. Translation: CASSPRSGLAGAYEQYF.

The chain combines TRBV30 with TRBJ1-5; D call uncertain. V was trimmed by 1 base and J by 5 bases, leaving 9 bases between them. The germline V gene has CDR1 GTSNPN and CDR2 SVGIG (reference sequence). This CDR3 is built from 13 residues. Written as DNA, the CDR3 is TGTGCCTGGAGTGAGTACAGAGATCAGCCCCAGCATTTT. Protein sequence: CAWSEYRDQPQHF.